The 26 T cell receptor delta chains reported below all come from one sample, sequenced in a study of gamma-delta T cells after stem cell transplantation. TCRdb re-called the RT-PCR reads with CATT. There are a few thousand delta-chain clones in the sample; about 3% occur only once, and roughly half lies in the top ten. Sequenced sample: gamma-delta T cells. The receptor set was obtained from a human donor. It is not recorded whose cells these are; they may come from a transplant donor.

A remark on this clone: The TCRdb protein comes from a much larger clone and disagrees with this DNA's translation at residue 8, likely due to a read error; the protein given here is derived from the DNA. This chain connects TRDV2 to TRDJ1, with D uncertain. The CDR3 runs 18 residues. V gave up 1 base and J gave up 1 base, with 21 bases separating them. Germline V gene data show CDR1 as GEAIGNYY and CDR2 as EKD. CDR3 protein: CACDTLTAHRVITDKLIF. In DNA form, the CDR3 reads TGTGCCTGTGACACGCTTACAGCTCATCGGGTCATCACCGATAAACTCATCTTT.

This clone was picked up a small number of times. This DNA translates differently at residue 7 from the TCRdb protein, which is that of a much larger clone; a read error is likely, and the protein shown is the DNA's own translation. The genes are TRDV2 and TRDJ1, with a possible D match to TRDD3 (5 bases). Between the trimmed V and J ends, which lost 3 bases and 3 bases, there was a span of 13 bases. Germline CDR1 and CDR2: GEAIGNYY and EKD. The CDR3 runs to 14 residues. CDR3 residues: CACDALRDSDKLIF. The CDR3 DNA is TGTGCCTGTGACGCCCTGAGGGATTCCGATAAACTCATCTTT.

This clone was counted only a few times. A far larger clone is only one base removed, so a read error is likely. The genes are TRDV2 and TRDJ1, with D maybe TRDD3 (5 bases). Germline lookup yields CDR1 GEAIGNYY and CDR2 EKD. The V gene lost 0 bases and the J gene lost 0 bases, with 19 bases spanning the gap. The CDR3 runs 18 residues. In nucleotides, the CDR3 is TGTGCCTGTGACACCGTTAGCATTACGGGGAGCAACACCGATAAACTCATCTTT. This codes for CACDTVSITGSNTDKLIF.

This clone occurred a few times. One junction end does not reproduce the germline sequence, and a read error may be involved. This sequence joins TRDV2 and TRDJ3; TRDD3 agrees at 12 bases. Germline loops: CDR1 GEAIGNYY, CDR2 EKD. This CDR3 region has 22 residues. CDR3: CACDAATGGYSKSSWDTRQMFF. The CDR3 DNA sequence: TGTGCCTGTGACGCCGCTACTGGGGGATACTCTAAAAGCTCCTGGGACACCCGGCAGATGTTTTTC.

In regard to this clone: A much more abundant neighbour one base away suggests this may be a read error. The same CDR3 arises from other DNA sequences in this sample as well. The V gene is TRDV1, the J gene TRDJ1; D perhaps matches TRDD3 (5 bases). The CDR3 extends over 14 amino acids. In germline, CDR1 is TSWWSYY, CDR2 QGS. The CDR3 region has the DNA TGCGCTCTTGGGGAACTAGATGGGGTGCATAAACTCATCTTT. The encoded protein is CALGELDGVHKLIF.

Turning to this clone: This likely traces to a read error, being one base from a far larger clone. The chain carries TRDV2 and TRDJ1; TRDD3 matches 13 bases. Losses at the gene ends were 4 bases for V and 4 bases for J; bases not matched to a gene: 11. Looked up from germline, CDR1 is GEAIGNYY and CDR2 is EKD. The CDR3 is made up of 17 amino acids. The CDR3 bases are TGTGCCTGTGATTCCCTTACTGGGGGATACGAGAACGATAAACTCATCTTT. Its protein product is CACDSLTGGYENDKLIF.

This clone rates as medium-sized. This likely traces to a read error, being one base from a far larger clone. Other nucleotide sequences in the sample specify the same CDR3. J is TRDJ1 and V is TRDV1; D is possibly TRDD2 or TRDD3 (5 bases each). Trimming removed 1 base from V and 4 bases from J, with 25 bases in between. The CDR3 is made up of 19 amino acids. CDR1 and CDR2 (germline): TSWWSYY, QGS. The CDR3, as DNA: TGTGCTCTTGGGGAACCCTTCTTTACTACCCCCTATGGGGTCGATAAACTCATCTTT. This sequence encodes CALGEPFFTTPYGVDKLIF.

Regarding this clone: A read error may be the cause here, since a much bigger clone is one base away. This sample also contains other DNA sequences that code for the same CDR3. The chain couples TRDV2 to TRDJ1; 12 bases agree with TRDD3. Germline V gene data show CDR1 as GEAIGNYY and CDR2 as EKD. This CDR3 is 18 amino acids long. The V segment lost 8 bases and the J segment 1 base; nucleotides outside the gene matches: 16. The CDR3 region is CASDGVLLGDTRTDKLIF. CDR3 nucleotide sequence: TGTGCCTCCGACGGAGTCTTACTGGGGGATACTCGCACCGATAAACTCATCTTT.

CDR3 coding DNA: TGTGCCTGTGACACTCTTCCTACCCGGGGGATACTGACAGCACAACTCTTCTTT. It encodes CACDTLPTRGILTAQLFF. V is TRDV2 and J is TRDJ2; a possible D gene is TRDD3 (9 bases). This CDR3 region has 18 residues. Germline CDR1 is GEAIGNYY and CDR2 is EKD. Trimming cost V 1 base and J 3 bases, with 20 bases left between them.

This rearrangement joins TRDV2 to TRDJ1; TRDD2 is a possible D gene (8 bases). V was shortened by 0 bases and J by 6 bases, with 31 bases between the two germline ends. Looked up from germline, CDR1 is GEAIGNYY and CDR2 is EKD. There are 20 residues in the CDR3. CDR3 sequence: CACDTVGLPTTFGGDYKLIF. The CDR3 DNA follows: TGTGCCTGTGACACCGTGGGTCTTCCTACTACCTTTGGGGGAGACTATAAACTCATCTTT.

By proportion, this clone is medium-sized (0.01 to 0.1%). This could be a read error, since a much larger clone is one nucleotide away. Other DNA sequences in this sample translate to the same CDR3. The chain links TRDV2 to TRDJ1; weak D call: TRDD3 (6 bases). Looked up from germline, CDR1 is GEAIGNYY and CDR2 is EKD. Trimming shortened V by 4 bases and J by 3 bases, and 20 bases separated the two germline ends. The CDR3 covers 16 residues. CDR3 nucleotides: TGTGCCTGTGAGTTACTGGGAGCCACGGGGCCCGATAAACTCATCTTT. It yields the protein CACELLGATGPDKLIF.

This clone was seen only a few times. TCRdb assigns this DNA the protein of a much larger clone, which departs from its translation at residue 11; this likely reflects a read error, and the protein shown comes from translating the DNA. The J gene is TRDJ1, the V gene TRDV1; D may be TRDD2 (5 bases). V lost 4 bases to trimming and J lost 6 bases, with 18 bases between them. CDR1 is TSWWSYY and CDR2 is QGS in the germline V gene. The CDR3 is 15 residues long. CDR3 loop: CALGASTFPTNKLIF. The CDR3 DNA sequence: TGTGCTCTTGGGGCCAGTACGTTCCCTACCAATAAACTCATCTTT.

This clone rates as medium-sized (0.01 to 0.1%). This chain uses TRDV1 with TRDJ1; D remains ambiguous. The CDR3 runs to 19 residues. Germline values: CDR1 TSWWSYY, CDR2 QGS. Deletions cut 0 bases from V and 0 bases from J, with 20 bases between. The CDR3 reads CALGELAFPGVLYTDKLIF. CDR3 sequence (DNA): TGTGCTCTTGGGGAACTTGCCTTTCCCGGGGTCCTCTACACCGATAAACTCATCTTT.

Turning to this clone: A far larger clone is just one base off, so this is likely a read error. The same CDR3 is also encoded by other DNA sequences in this sample. The J gene is TRDJ1, the V gene TRDV2, with 12 bases fitting TRDD3. Germline V gene data show CDR1 as GEAIGNYY and CDR2 as EKD. This CDR3 has 16 residues. The ends lost 3 bases at V and 6 bases at J; junction bases unmatched: 10. The CDR3 region is CACDPILGDTPNKLIF. Here the CDR3 DNA reads TGTGCCTGTGACCCAATACTGGGGGATACCCCTAATAAACTCATCTTT.

By its share, this clone is medium-sized. This chain uses TRDV2 with TRDJ1; 9 bases are shared with TRDD3. Unmatched junction bases numbered 28, after V lost 0 bases and J lost 0 bases. The CDR3 extends over 24 amino acids. Germline CDR1 reads GEAIGNYY; CDR2 reads EKD. This CDR3 is CACDTVSQPSGGDTTRKDTDKLIF. Here the CDR3 DNA reads TGTGCCTGTGACACCGTTAGCCAACCCTCTGGGGGGGATACTACACGCAAAGACACCGATAAACTCATCTTT.

In its sample, this clone is medium-sized. A far larger clone is one base from this, pointing to a likely read error. The chain is built from TRDV2 and TRDJ1; TRDD3 might be the D (5 bases). The ends were cut back, 0 bases at V and 1 base at J, with 8 bases in the middle. The V gene's germline CDR1 is GEAIGNYY and CDR2 EKD. The CDR3 totals 14 residues. The CDR3 sequence is CACDTAGFTDKLIF. In nucleotides, the CDR3 is TGTGCCTGTGACACCGCTGGGTTCACCGATAAACTCATCTTT.

This clone was seen a handful of times. With a much larger clone just one base away, this may be a read error. The chain employs TRDV2 and TRDJ1, with TRDD3 matching 8 bases. Trimming took 1 base from V and 9 from J; bases not matched to a gene: 18. There are 17 residues in the CDR3. Germline assignment: CDR1 GEAIGNYY and CDR2 EKD. The CDR3 sequence is CACDTLGEAPLKRELIF. CDR3 DNA sequence: TGTGCCTGTGACACGCTGGGGGAGGCCCCCCTAAAAAGGGAACTCATCTTT.

The sample holds a few counts of this clone. This may be a read error: a much more frequent sequence differs by one nucleotide. V usage is TRDV2 and J usage is TRDJ1; 8 positions match TRDD3. The ends lost 0 bases at V and 0 bases at J; junction bases unmatched: 20. The CDR3 spans 21 residues. The germline CDR1 and CDR2 sequences are GEAIGNYY and EKD. DNA of the CDR3: TGTGCCTGTGACACCGTTAAGGCCCCTGTCAGGGGATACAGAGACACCGATAAACTCATCTTT. It translates to CACDTVKAPVRGYRDTDKLIF.

This clone occurred a few times. This chain links TRDV2 with TRDJ1, with 10 bases that match TRDD3. Trimming removed 3 bases from V and 0 bases from J; junction bases left unmatched: 18. Germline V gives CDR1 GEAIGNYY, CDR2 EKD. CDR3 size: 20 residues. CDR3 in amino acids: CACDPLFTGGSPQYTDKLIF. Here the CDR3 DNA reads TGTGCCTGTGACCCCCTGTTTACTGGGGGATCGCCCCAGTACACCGATAAACTCATCTTT.

In this sample, this clone is medium-sized. A single base is all that separates this from a far larger clone, so a read error is likely. The chain is built from TRDV2 and TRDJ3; 7 bases map to TRDD3. V gave up 0 bases and J gave up 1 base; unmatched junction bases: 26. Germline lookup yields CDR1 GEAIGNYY and CDR2 EKD. The CDR3 length is 25 residues. The CDR3 DNA is TGTGCCTGTGACACCGCGAGTGGATGGGGGACCCCGCTTCGTTTATCGTCCTGGGACACCCGACAGATGTTTTTC. Amino acid sequence: CACDTASGWGTPLRLSSWDTRQMFF.

By sample fraction, this clone is medium-sized (0.01 to 0.1%). This chain's CDR3 is CACDSVPVGDTTDKLIF. CDR3 bases: TGTGCCTGCGATTCCGTCCCCGTGGGGGATACGACCGATAAACTCATCTTT. The chain joins TRDV2 to TRDJ1; TRDD3 matches at 11 bases. Germline V CDR1 and CDR2: GEAIGNYY, EKD. The CDR3 spans 17 residues. V lost 7 bases to trimming and J lost 2 bases; unmatched junction nucleotides: 14.

Turning to this clone: This clone may be a read error of a much larger clone one base away. V gene TRDV2 combines with J gene TRDJ1; no reliable D call. The CDR3 is 15 amino acids. Germline CDR1 and CDR2: GEAIGNYY and EKD. CDR3 nucleotide sequence: TGTGCCTGTGACACGTTGTACTCAGCCGGCGATAAACACATCTTT. Amino acid sequence: CACDTLYSAGDKHIF.

As to this clone: A single base separates this from a much larger clone, so it may be a read error. The gene calls are TRDV2 and TRDJ1; 7 nucleotides agree with TRDD3. Germline V CDR1 and CDR2: GEAIGNYY, EKD. The CDR3 is made up of 17 amino acids. The trim removed 3 bases at V and 3 bases at J, leaving 15 bases unmatched. CDR3 in DNA: TGTGCCTGTGACCCCCCCCGTGTTCGGGGGGATCCCGATAAACTCATCTTT. Encoded protein: CACDPPRVRGDPDKLIF.

This clone was detected a few times. CDR3 amino acids: CACDEVLGDTRGTDKLIF. In DNA form, the CDR3 reads TGTGCCTGTGACGAGGTGCTGGGGGATACGCGGGGCACCGATAAACTCATCTTT. This sequence joins TRDV2 and TRDJ1, with 12 positions matching TRDD3. Germline V CDR1 and CDR2: GEAIGNYY, EKD. J was trimmed by 1 base and V by 3 bases; bases with no gene match: 11. The CDR3 consists of 18 residues.

This clone appeared a few times. A far larger clone is off by one base, so a read error is likely. Additional DNA sequences in this sample encode the identical CDR3. The V gene is TRDV2, the J gene TRDJ1; D gene ambiguous. V gave up 1 base and J gave up 0 bases, with 11 bases separating them. The CDR3 contains 15 residues. Germline loops: CDR1 GEAIGNYY, CDR2 EKD. CDR3 loop: CACDTVSLHTDKLIF. In DNA form, the CDR3 reads TGTGCCTGTGACACTGTCTCCCTCCACACCGATAAACTCATCTTT.

This clone was detected only a few times. A much bigger clone sits one base away, suggesting this may be a read error. The same CDR3 is also encoded by other DNA sequences in this sample. The chain employs TRDV2 and TRDJ1; 9 bases fit TRDD3. This CDR3 is built from 18 residues. J gave up 3 bases and V 0 bases, and 13 bases lay outside the gene matches. Germline lookup yields CDR1 GEAIGNYY and CDR2 EKD. The CDR3 region is CACDTVSRGIPVSDKLIF. The CDR3 DNA reads as TGTGCCTGTGACACCGTCAGCCGGGGGATACCAGTCTCCGATAAACTCATCTTT.